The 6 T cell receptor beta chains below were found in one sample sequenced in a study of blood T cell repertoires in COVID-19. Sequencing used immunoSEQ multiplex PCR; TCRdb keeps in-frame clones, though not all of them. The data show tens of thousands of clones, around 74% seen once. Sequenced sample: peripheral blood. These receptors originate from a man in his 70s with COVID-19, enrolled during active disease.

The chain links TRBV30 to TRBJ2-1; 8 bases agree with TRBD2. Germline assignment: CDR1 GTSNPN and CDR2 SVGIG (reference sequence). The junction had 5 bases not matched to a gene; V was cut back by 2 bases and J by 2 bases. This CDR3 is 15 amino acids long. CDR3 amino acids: CAWSLTSGTYNEQFF. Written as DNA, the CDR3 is TGTGCCTGGAGTCTAACTAGCGGTACCTACAATGAGCAGTTCTTC.

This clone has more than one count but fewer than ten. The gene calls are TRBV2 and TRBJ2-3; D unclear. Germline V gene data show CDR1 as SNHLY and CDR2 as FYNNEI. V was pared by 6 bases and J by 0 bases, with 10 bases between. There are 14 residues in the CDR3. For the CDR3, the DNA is TGTGCCAGCAGAGCCCCCGGGAGCACAGATACGCAGTATTTT. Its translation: CASRAPGSTDTQYF.

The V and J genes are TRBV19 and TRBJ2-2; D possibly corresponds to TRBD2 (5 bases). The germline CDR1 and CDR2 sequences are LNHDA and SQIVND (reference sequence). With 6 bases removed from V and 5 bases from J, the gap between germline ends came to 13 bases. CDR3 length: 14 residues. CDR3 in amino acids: CASRETPGTGELFF. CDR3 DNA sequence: TGTGCCAGTAGGGAGACCCCGGGAACCGGGGAGCTGTTTTTT.

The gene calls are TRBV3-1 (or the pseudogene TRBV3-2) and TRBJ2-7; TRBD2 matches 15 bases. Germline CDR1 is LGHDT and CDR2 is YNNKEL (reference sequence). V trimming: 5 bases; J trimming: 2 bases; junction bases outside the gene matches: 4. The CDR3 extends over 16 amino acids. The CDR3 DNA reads TGTGCCAGCAGCGCCCGGACTAGCGGGAGGGCCTACGAGCAGTACTTC. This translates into CASSARTSGRAYEQYF.

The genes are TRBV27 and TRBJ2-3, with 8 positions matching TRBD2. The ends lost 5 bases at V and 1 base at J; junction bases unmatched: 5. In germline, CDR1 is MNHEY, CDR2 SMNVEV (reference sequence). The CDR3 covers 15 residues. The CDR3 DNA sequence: TGTGCCAGCAGTGGGCCGGGACTAGGCACAGATACGCAGTATTTT. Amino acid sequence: CASSGPGLGTDTQYF.

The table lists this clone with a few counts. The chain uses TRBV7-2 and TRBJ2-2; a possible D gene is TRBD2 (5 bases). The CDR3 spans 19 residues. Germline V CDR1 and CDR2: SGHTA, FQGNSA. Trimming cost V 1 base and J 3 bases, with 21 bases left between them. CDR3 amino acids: CASSLVGVALGVYTGELFF. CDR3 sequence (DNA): TGTGCCAGCAGCTTAGTCGGGGTAGCTCTTGGGGTGTACACCGGGGAGCTGTTTTTT.